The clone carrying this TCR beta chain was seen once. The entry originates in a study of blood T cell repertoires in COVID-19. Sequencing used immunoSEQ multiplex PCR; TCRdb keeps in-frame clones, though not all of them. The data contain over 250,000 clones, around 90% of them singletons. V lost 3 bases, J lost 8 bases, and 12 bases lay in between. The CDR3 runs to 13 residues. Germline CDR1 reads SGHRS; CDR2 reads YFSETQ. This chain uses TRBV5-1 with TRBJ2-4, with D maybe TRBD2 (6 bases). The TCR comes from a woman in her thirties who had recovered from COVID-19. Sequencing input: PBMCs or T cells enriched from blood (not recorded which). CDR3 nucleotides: TGCGCCAGCAGCTCACGACTAGAGGACATTCAGTACTTC. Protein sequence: CASSSRLEDIQYF. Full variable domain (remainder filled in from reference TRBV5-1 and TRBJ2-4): KAGVTQTPRYLIKTRGQQVTLSCSPISGHRSVSWYQQTPGQGLQFLFEYFSETQRNKGNFPGRFSGRQFSNSRSEMNVSTLELGDSALYLCASSSRLEDIQYFGAGTRLSVL.